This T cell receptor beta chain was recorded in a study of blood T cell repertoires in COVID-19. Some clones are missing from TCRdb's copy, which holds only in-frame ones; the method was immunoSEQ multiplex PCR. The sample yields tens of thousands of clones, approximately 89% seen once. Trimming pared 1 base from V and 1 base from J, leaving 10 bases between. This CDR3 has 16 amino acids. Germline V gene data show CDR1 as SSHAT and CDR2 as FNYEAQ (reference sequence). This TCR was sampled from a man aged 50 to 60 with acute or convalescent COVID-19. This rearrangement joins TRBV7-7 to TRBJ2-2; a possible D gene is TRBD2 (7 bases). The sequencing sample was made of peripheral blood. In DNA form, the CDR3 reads TGTGCCAGCAGCTTAGAGGGGGGGCTGAACACCGGGGAGCTGTTTTTT. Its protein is CASSLEGGLNTGELFF.